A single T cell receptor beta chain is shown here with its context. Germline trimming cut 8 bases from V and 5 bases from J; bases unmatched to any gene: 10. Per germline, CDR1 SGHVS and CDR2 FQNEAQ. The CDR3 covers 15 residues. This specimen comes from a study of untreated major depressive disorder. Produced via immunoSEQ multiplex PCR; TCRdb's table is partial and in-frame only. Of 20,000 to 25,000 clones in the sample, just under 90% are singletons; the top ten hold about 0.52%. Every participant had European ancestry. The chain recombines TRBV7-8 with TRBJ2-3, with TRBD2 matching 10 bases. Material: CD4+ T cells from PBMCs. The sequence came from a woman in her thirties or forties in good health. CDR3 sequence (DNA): TGTGCCAGCGACCGACTAGCGGGTCTGGGAGATACGCAGTATTTT. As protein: CASDRLAGLGDTQYF. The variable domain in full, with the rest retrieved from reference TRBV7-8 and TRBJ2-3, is GAGVSQSPRYKVAKRGQDVALRCDPISGHVSLFWYQQALGQGPEFLTYFQNEAQLDKSGLPSDRFFAERPEGSVSTLKIQRTQQEDSAVYLCASDRLAGLGDTQYFGPGTRLTVL.